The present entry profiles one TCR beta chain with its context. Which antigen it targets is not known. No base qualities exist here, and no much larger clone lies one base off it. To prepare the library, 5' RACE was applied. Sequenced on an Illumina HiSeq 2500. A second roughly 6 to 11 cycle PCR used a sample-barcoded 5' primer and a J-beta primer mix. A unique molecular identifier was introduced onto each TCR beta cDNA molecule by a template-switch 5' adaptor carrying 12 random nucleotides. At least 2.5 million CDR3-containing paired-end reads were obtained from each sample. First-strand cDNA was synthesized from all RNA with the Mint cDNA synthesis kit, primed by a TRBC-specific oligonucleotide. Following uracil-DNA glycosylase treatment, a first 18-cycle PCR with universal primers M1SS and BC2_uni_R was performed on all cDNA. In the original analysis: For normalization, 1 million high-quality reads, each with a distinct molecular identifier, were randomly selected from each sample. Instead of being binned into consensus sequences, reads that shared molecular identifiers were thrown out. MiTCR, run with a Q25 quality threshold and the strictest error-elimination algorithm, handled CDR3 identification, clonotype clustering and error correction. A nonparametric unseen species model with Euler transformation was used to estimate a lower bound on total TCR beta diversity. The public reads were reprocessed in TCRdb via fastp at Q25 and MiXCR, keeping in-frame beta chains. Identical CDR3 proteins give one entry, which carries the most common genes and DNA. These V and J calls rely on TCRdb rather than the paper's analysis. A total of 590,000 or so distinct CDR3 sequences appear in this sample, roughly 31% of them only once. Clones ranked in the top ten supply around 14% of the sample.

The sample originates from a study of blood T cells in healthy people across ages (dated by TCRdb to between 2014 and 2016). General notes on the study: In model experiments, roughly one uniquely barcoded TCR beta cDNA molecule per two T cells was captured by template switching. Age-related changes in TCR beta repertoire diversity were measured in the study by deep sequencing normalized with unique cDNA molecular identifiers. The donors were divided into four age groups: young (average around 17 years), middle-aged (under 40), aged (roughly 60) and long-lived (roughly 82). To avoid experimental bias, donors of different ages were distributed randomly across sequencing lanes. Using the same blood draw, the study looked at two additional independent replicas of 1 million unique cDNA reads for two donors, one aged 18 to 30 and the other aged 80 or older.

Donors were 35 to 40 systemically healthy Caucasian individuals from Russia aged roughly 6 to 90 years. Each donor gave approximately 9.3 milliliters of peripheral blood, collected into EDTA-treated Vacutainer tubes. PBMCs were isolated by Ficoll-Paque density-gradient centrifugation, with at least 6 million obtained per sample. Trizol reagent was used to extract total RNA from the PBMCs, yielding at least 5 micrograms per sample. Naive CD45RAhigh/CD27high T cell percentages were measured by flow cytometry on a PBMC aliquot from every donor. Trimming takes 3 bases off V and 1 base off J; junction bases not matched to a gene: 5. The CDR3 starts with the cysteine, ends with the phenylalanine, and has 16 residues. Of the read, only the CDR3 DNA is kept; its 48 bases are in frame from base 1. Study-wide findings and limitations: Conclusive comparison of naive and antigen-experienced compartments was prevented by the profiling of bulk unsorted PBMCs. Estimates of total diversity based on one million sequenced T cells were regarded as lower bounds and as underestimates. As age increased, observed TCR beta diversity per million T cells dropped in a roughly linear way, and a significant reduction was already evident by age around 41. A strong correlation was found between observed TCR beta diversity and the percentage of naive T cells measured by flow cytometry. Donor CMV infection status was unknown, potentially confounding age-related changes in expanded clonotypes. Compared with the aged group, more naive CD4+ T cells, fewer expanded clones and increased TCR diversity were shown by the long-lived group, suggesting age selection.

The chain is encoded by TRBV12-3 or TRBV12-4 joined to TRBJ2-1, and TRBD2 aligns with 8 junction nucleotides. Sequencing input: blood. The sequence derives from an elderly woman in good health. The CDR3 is CASSFRAGVSYNEQFF. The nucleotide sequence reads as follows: TGTGCCAGCAGTTTCAGAGCGGGAGTTTCCTACAATGAGCAGTTCTTC.